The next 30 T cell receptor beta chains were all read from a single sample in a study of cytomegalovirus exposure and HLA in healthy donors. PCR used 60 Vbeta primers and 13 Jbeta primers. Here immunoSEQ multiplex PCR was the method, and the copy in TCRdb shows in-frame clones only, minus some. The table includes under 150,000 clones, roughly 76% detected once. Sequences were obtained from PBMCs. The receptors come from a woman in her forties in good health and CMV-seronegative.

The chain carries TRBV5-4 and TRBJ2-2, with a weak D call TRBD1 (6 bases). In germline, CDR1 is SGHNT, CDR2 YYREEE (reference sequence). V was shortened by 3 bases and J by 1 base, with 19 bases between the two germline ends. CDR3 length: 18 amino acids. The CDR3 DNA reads TGTGCCAGCAGCTCCTCGATAGGGGGTAGGGGGAACACCGGGGAGCTGTTTTTT. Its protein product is CASSSSIGGRGNTGELFF.

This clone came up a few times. The DNA of the CDR3 is TGTGCCAGCAGCTCGACAGGGACATCCAGAACCTACGAGCAGTACTTC. Residues: CASSSTGTSRTYEQYF. The chain links TRBV5-6 to TRBJ2-7; the match to TRBD1 covers 7 bases. The CDR3 has 16 residues. Germline V lookup: CDR1 SGHDT, CDR2 YYEEEE. After removal of 3 bases from V and 2 bases from J, the junction contained 11 bases not matched to a gene.

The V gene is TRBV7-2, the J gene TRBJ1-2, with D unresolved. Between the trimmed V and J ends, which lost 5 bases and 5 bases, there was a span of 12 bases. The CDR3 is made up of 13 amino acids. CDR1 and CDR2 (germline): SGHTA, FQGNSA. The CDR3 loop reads CASSRREDYGYTF. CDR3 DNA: TGTGCCAGCAGCCGACGGGAGGATTATGGCTACACCTTC. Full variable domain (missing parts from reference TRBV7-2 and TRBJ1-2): GAGVSQSPSNKVTEKGKDVELRCDPISGHTALYWYRQSLGQGLEFLIYFQGNSAPDKSGLPSDRFSAERTGGSVSTLTIQRTQQEDSAVYLCASSRREDYGYTFGSGTRLTVV.

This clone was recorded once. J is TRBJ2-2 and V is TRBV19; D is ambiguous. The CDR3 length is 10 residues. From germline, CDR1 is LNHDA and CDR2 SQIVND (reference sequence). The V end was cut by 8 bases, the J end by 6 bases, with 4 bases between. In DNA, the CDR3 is TGTGCCAGTTATTCCGGGGAGCTGTTTTTT. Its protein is CASYSGELFF.

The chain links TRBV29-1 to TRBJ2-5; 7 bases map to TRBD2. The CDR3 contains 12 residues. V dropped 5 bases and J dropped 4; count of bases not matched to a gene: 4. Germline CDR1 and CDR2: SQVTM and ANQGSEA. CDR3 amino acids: CSVTGGIETQYF. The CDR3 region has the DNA TGCAGCGTTACGGGGGGTATAGAGACCCAGTACTTC.

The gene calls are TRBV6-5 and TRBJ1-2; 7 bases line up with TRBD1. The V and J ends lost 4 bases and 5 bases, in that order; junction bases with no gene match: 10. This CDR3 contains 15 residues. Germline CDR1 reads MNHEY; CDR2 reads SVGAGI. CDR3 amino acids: CASSCQAGTAYGYTF. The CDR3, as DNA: TGTGCCAGCAGTTGCCAAGCCGGGACAGCTTATGGCTACACCTTC.

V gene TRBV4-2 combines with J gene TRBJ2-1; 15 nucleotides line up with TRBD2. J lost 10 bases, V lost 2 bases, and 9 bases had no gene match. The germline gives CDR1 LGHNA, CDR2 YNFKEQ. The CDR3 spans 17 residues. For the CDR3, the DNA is TGTGCCAGCAGCCAACAACCGGGACTAGCGGGGGGAGGCGAGCAGTTCTTC. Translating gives CASSQQPGLAGGGEQFF.

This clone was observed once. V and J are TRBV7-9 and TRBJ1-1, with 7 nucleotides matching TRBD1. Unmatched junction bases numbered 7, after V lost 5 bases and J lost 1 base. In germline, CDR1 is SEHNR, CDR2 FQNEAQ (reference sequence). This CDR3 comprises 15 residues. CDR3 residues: CASSREGARNTEAFF. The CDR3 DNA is TGTGCCAGCAGCCGGGAGGGGGCGAGGAACACTGAAGCTTTCTTT.

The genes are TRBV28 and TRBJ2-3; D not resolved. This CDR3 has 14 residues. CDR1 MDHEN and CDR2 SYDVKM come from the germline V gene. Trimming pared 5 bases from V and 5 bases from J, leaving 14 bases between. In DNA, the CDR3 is TGTGCCAGCAGTCTAGACTCAATGATAGATACGCAGTATTTT. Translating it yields CASSLDSMIDTQYF.

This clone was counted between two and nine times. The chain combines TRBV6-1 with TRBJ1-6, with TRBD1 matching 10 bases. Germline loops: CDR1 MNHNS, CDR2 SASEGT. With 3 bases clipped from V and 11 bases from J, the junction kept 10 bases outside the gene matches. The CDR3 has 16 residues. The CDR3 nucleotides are TGTGCCAGCAGTGATCCGGGACAGGGGAGTTGGCCACCCCTCCACTTT. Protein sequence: CASSDPGQGSWPPLHF.

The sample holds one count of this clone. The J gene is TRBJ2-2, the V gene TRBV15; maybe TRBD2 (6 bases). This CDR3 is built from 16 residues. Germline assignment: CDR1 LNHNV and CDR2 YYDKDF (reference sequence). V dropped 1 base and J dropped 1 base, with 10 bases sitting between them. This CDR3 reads CATSRGHSGNTGELFF. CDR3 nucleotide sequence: TGTGCCACCAGCAGAGGCCATAGCGGGAACACCGGGGAGCTGTTTTTT.

The CDR3 DNA sequence: TGTGCCAGCAGCTTACGGGACACCGAAGAGACCCAGTACTTC. Translated, it gives CASSLRDTEETQYF. The chain links TRBV7-9 to TRBJ2-5; D possibly corresponds to TRBD1 (6 bases). In germline, CDR1 is SEHNR, CDR2 FQNEAQ (reference sequence). CDR3 length: 14 amino acids. Trimming removed 2 bases from V and 3 bases from J, with 10 bases in between.

CDR3 residues: CASSPEGTNQPQHF. CDR3 coding DNA: TGTGCCAGCTCACCGGAGGGGACCAATCAGCCCCAGCATTTT. V and J are TRBV18 and TRBJ1-5; TRBD1 is a possible D gene (5 bases). The CDR3 runs to 14 residues. Per the germline V gene, CDR1 is KGHSH and CDR2 is LQKENI. Trimming removed 3 bases from V and 3 bases from J, with 9 bases in between.

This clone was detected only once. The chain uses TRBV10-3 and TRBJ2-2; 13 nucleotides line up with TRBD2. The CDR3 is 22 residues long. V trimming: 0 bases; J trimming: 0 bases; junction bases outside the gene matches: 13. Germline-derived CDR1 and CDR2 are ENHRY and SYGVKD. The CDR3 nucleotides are TGTGCCATCAGTGAGTCTTACGTCCCGGGACTAGCGGGGACTACGAACACCGGGGAGCTGTTTTTT. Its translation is CAISESYVPGLAGTTNTGELFF.

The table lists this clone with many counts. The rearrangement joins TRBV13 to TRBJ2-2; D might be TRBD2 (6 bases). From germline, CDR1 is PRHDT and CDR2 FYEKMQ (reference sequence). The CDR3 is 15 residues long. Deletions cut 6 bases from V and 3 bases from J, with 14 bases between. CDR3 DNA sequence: TGTGCCAGCAGAAGGGACTTTCGACACACCGGGGAGCTGTTTTTT. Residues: CASRRDFRHTGELFF.

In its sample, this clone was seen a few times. CDR3 bases: TGTGCCAGCAGTTTGACGTGGAGCACTGAAGCTTTCTTT. It codes for CASSLTWSTEAFF. J is TRBJ1-1 and V is TRBV2; D remains ambiguous. The V end lost 5 bases, the J end lost 4 bases, and 11 bases lay between the germline ends. The germline V gene encodes CDR1 SNHLY and CDR2 FYNNEI. The CDR3 sequence is 13 residues long.

CDR3 DNA: TGTGCCAGCAGCCCCCCCTGGAGGGGGCGTCGGGATCACAATGAGCAGTTCTTC. Its protein is CASSPPWRGRRDHNEQFF. V and J are TRBV7-8 and TRBJ2-1, with TRBD1 as a possible D gene (7 bases). CDR3 size: 18 residues. Trimming stripped 5 bases from V and 5 bases from J, with 25 bases between. Germline V gene data show CDR1 as SGHVS and CDR2 as FQNEAQ.

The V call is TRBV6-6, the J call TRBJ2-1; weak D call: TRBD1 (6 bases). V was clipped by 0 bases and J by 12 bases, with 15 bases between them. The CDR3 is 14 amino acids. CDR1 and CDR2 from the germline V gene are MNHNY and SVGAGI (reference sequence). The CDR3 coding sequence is TGTGCCAGCAGTTACTCGGACAGATACACGTCGCAGTTCTTC. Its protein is CASSYSDRYTSQFF.

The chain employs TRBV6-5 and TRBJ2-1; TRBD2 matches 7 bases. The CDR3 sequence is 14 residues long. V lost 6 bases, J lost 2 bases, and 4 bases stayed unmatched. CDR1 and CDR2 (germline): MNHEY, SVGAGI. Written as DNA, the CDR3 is TGTGCCAGCAGAGGAGCGGGGACCTACAATGAGCAGTTCTTC. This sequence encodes CASRGAGTYNEQFF.

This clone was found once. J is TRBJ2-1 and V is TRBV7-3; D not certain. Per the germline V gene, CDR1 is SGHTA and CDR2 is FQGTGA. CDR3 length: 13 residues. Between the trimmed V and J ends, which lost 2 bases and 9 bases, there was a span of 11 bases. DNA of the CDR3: TGTGCCAGCAGCTTAGACAATTCTGGTGAGCAGTTCTTC. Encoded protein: CASSLDNSGEQFF.

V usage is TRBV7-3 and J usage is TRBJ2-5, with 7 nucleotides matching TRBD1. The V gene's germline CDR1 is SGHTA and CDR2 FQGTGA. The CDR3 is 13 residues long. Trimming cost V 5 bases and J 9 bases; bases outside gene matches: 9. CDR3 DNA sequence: TGTGCCAGCAGCCACGAGGGGGCCGCGCCCCAGTACTTC. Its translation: CASSHEGAAPQYF.

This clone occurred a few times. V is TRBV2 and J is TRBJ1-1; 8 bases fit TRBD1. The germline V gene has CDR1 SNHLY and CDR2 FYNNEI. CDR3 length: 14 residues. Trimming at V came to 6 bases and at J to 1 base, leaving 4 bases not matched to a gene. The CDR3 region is CASRYGQGNTEAFF. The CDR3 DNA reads TGTGCCAGCAGGTACGGACAGGGGAACACTGAAGCTTTCTTT.

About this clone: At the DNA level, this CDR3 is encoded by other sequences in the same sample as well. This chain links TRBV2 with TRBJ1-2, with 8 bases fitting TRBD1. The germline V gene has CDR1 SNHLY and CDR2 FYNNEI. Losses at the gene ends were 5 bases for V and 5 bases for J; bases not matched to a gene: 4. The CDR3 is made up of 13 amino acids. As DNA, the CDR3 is TGTGCCAGCAGTAATACAGGGGGTTATGGCTACACCTTC. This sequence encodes CASSNTGGYGYTF.

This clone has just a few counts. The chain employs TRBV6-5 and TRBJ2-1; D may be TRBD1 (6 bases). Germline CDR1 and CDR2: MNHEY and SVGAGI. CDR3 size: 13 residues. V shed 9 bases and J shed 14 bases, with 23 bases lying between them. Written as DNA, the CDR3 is TGTGCCAGTCGCGGACAGAGCCCGTCTTTGGAGTTCTTC. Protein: CASRGQSPSLEFF.

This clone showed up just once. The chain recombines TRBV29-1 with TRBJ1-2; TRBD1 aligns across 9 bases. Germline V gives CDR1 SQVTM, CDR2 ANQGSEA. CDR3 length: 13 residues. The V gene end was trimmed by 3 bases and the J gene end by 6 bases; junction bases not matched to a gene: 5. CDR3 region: CSVEPTGGDGYTF. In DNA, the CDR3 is TGCAGCGTTGAGCCGACAGGGGGGGATGGCTACACCTTC.

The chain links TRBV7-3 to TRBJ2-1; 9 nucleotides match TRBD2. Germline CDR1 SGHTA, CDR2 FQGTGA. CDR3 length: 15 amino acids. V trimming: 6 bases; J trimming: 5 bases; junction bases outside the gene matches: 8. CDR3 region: CASSLSGGPDNEQFF. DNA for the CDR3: TGTGCCAGCAGTTTGAGCGGGGGGCCAGACAATGAGCAGTTCTTC.

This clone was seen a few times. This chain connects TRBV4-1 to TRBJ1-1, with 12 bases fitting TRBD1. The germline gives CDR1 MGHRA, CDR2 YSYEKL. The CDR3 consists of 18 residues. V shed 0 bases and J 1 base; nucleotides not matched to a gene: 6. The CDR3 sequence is CASSQDPGQGARNTEAFF. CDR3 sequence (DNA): TGCGCCAGCAGCCAAGATCCGGGACAGGGGGCGCGGAACACTGAAGCTTTCTTT.

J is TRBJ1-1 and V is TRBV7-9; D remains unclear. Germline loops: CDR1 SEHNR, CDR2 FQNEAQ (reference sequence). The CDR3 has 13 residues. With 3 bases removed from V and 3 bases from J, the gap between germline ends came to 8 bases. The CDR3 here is CASSFRSDTEAFF. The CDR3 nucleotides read TGTGCCAGCAGCTTCCGGTCCGACACTGAAGCTTTCTTT.

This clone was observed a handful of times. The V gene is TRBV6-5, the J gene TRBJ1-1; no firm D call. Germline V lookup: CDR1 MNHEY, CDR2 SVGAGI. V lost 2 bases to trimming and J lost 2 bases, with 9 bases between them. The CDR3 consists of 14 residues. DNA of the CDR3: TGTGCCAGCAGTTACACCCCCAGTAACACTGAAGCTTTCTTT. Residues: CASSYTPSNTEAFF.

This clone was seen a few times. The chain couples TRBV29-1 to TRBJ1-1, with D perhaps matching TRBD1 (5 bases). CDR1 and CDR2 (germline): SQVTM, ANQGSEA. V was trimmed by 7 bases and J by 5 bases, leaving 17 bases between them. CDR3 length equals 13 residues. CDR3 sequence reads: CSALRGEGTEAFF. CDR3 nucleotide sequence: TGCAGCGCCCTCCGGGGGGAAGGGACTGAAGCTTTCTTT.